This T cell receptor (beta chain) stems from a study of cytomegalovirus exposure and HLA in healthy donors (dated by TCRdb to the late 2010s). Study-level background: In an earlier analysis of roughly 590 of the donors, 250 to 300 Gb of sequence data and about 110 million unique TCR beta sequences from approximately 180 million T cells were reported. An early release covering just under 650 HLA-typed donors comprised around 300 gigabases of sequencing data and around 80 million unique TCR sequences. Of the roughly 410 genotyped donors, 75% to 85% were placed in the genetic ancestry cluster associated with self-reported Caucasian donors. The aim of the study was to test whether cataloging public T cell receptors could identify signatures of past pathogen exposure. The T cell repertoires of around 670 subjects were profiled by immunosequencing and related to cytomegalovirus serostatus. In addition to the first cohort of about 650 subjects, a separate validation cohort of 130 or so different subjects was used. High-throughput TCR immunosequencing, statistical association of individual TCRs with disease status, and machine learning were combined to predict cytomegalovirus infection status. A later analysis re-examined previously published TCR beta repertoires from roughly 650 donors and added high-resolution HLA genotyping to investigate patterns of TCR occurrence. Rather than drawing on any new phenotypic data, the later analysis identified candidate immune exposures from TCR beta sequences and the way those sequences occurred across donors. In an earlier analysis of 500 to 650 of the donors, high-throughput TCR beta sequencing was used to judge whether each TCR beta V gene segment behaved as functional or pseudogenic. Alongside the repertoire data, information on donor age, sex, ethnicity and CMV serostatus was compiled. In a later genetic analysis, genome-wide SNP genotypes for about three fifths of the roughly 670 donors were used, and that subset was treated as a discovery cohort. Every repertoire in the discovery cohort had been generated on one and the same sequencing platform. HLA typing covered class I and class II loci at four-digit resolution. The number of donors typed differed by locus, with about 620-630 for A, B, C, DRB1 and DQB1, around 500 for DQA1, over 600 for DPA1, and 450 to 480 for DPB1. Because of strong linkage in the cohort, roughly five DR-DQ haplotypes were treated as single units for association and clustering. On average, roughly 250,000 unique TCR beta nucleotide sequences were sequenced per donor among 300 to 500 genotyped donors of the cohort, with roughly 19% of those sequences being non-productive.

The cohort comprised around 690 healthy bone marrow donors. Cohort members were all nominally healthy when sampled, although unrecorded immune exposures were likely present. The donor was CMV seronegative and belonged to the group of roughly 330 seronegative cohort members. A peripheral blood sample was provided by each donor, and peripheral blood mononuclear cells were used for TCR beta sequencing. The Qiagen DNeasy Blood Extraction Kit was used to extract genomic DNA from the blood cell samples. With regard to this clone: Its antigen is currently not known.

Trimming removed 5 bases from V and 9 bases from J; the gene matches leave 13 bases unexplained. Inclusive of the bounding cysteine and phenylalanine, the CDR3 is 15 residues long. Only the CDR3 DNA stays, 45 bases, in frame from base 1. Sequences MDHEN (CDR1) and SYDVKM (CDR2) are obtained from the germline V gene. The library was built by means of the immunoSEQ multiplex PCR assay. A mixture of 60 forward primers for TCR Vbeta segments and 13 reverse primers for TCR Jbeta segments was used in the multiplex PCR. The CDR3 region of rearranged TCR beta genes was amplified from genomic DNA by a multiplex PCR assay. The Illumina HiSeq System was used to sequence the amplified TCR beta libraries as 87-base-pair reads. The authors processed their data as follows. A later analysis counted approximately 74 million unique TCR beta chains across the 600 to 850 repertoires, and some 12 million of these chains were shared by at least two donors. Raw reads were error-corrected and collapsed into unique sequences with a nearest-neighbor algorithm that merged closely related sequences to remove PCR and sequencing errors. CDR3 sequences were aligned to IMGT reference sequences to assign V, D and J gene segments. For a sequence to be retained, a match of at least six nucleotides to both a V gene segment and a J gene segment was required. A rearrangement counted as productive if the CDR3 had no stop codons and remained in frame with V and J, and every other rearrangement counted as non-productive. Following IMGT convention, CDR3 was defined as the stretch from the second conserved V-encoded cysteine up to the conserved J-encoded phenylalanine. In an earlier analysis of more than 550 of the donors, sequences lacking an unambiguous match to a single V gene segment were excluded. An earlier analysis of a few hundred of the donors called V segments functional above 56.7% productive rearrangements and segregating when the between-donor standard deviation exceeded 5%. A statistical classification framework was built to diagnose cytomegalovirus status from the catalog of TCR beta chain sequences. In a later analysis, V and J genes were assigned by comparing TCR nucleotide sequences against IMGT/GENE-DB human TR gene sequences. A later analysis assigned CDR3 sequences and most-parsimonious VDJ recombination scenarios with the TCRdist pipeline. In a later analysis, each TCR beta chain was defined by its CDR3 amino acid sequence together with its V-gene family, and reads without a unique V-gene family were excluded. To address suspected cross-contamination and a sequencing artifact, a later analysis removed 592 highly shared, low-generation-probability nucleotide sequences. A later analysis calculated a clonal expansion index for each public chain from normalized within-repertoire ranks of inferred template counts. In a later analysis, generation probabilities were computed using a VDJ recombination model fitted to out-of-frame rearrangements, and the results were checked against IGoR. Hypergeometric tests were used in a later analysis to score TCR-TCR, TCR-HLA and TCR-CMV co-occurrence, with a repertoire-size bias correction applied to the TCR pairs. In a later analysis, false discovery rates were estimated by permuting HLA or CMV assignments 20 times. In a later analysis, co-occurring TCRs were grouped using DBSCAN, and TCRdist sequence similarity was added for clustering within HLA-allele-positive subsets. Repertoires with fewer than 30,000 or more than 120,000 public chains, plus five repertoires with anomalous nucleotide sharing, were excluded from co-occurrence clustering. TCRdb retrieved this table from immuneACCESS and kept in-frame rearrangements only. Not all clones are present; in checked studies, unresolved V genes account for under half, and no reason is known for the remainder. V, J and clone size were drawn from that table, and D and trimming were deduced from the DNA. Per the sample table, the count is about 150,000 clones. The ten top clones hold around 1.6% of the sample.

Overall study outcomes, separate from this receptor: A later analysis associated roughly 17,000 TCR beta sequences with specific HLA alleles at a false discovery rate of 0.05. A further reported finding was that TCR beta sequences accurately predicted the HLA-A and HLA-B alleles for most subjects in the first cohort. According to a later genetic analysis, donors in an Asian-associated ancestry cluster had fewer N-insertions in productive TCRs than the roughly 700-donor mean. In a later analysis, most CMV-associated TCR beta chains were found to appear HLA-restricted, with HLA associations seemingly driven largely by CMV exposure. In the study, 150 to 200 TCR beta chains were listed as associated with cytomegalovirus. Some IMGT-functional V segments, including TRBV6-2 and TRBV6-3, could not be distinguished by the 87-base-pair reads and were therefore excluded. Several of the top co-occurrence clusters appeared to be linked to parvovirus B19, influenza, CMV and Epstein-Barr virus, according to a later analysis. CMV serostatus was the only immune exposure information available for the cohort. Roughly uniform sequencing depth across donors was assumed in presence/absence analyses, although this assumption may not hold. Only TCR beta chains were sequenced in this cohort, and the absence of alpha or paired-chain data limited detectable features. A later analysis found that TCR association rates varied across HLA loci, with DRB1 alleles showing the most associated TCRs and HLA-C alleles the fewest. Across donors, most TCR sequences were observed very rarely, whereas some public TCRs were present in many individuals. In a later genetic analysis, a missense DCLRE1C variant was associated with V-gene and J-gene trimming of TCR beta chains, and the association was replicated in an independent cohort. A cluster of highly shared sequence variants was judged likely to represent a technical artifact of the sequencing pipeline. In a later analysis, HLA-associated TCR beta chains were found to be more clonally expanded and to have lower generation probabilities than equally common non-associated chains. Because HLA typing was missing for some donors at each locus, association tests included only the typed subset. In an earlier analysis of 500 to 650 of the donors, most TCR beta V segments appeared in productive rearrangements about 87% or about 30% of the time, broadly matching IMGT annotations. When HLA alleles, especially DR and DQ, strongly co-occurred, TCR associations were difficult to assign to individual alleles. Correlated functional status among segregating V segments might reflect linkage disequilibrium, but an unknown experimental factor could not be ruled out. The classifier was reported to diagnose cytomegalovirus status with high specificity and sensitivity in both the original and validation cohorts. Because counts were too low, under 20 rarely observed V segments, including chromosome 9 orphons, were left out of the earlier analysis of 500 to 750 of the donors. The authors suggested that the approach could potentially be extended to other disease states and immunological phenotypes. In vitro tests confirmed that a few of the cytomegalovirus-associated TCR beta chains recognize cytomegalovirus antigens.

The TCR was taken from a woman aged 45-59 years in good health and CMV-seronegative. Rearrangement joined TRBV28 to TRBJ2-1; TRBD2 lines up with 7 middle nucleotides. Sequencing input: PBMCs. The CDR3 is CASSPPRLAKGEQFF. The DNA reads as follows: TGTGCCAGCAGTCCACCACGACTAGCTAAGGGTGAGCAGTTCTTC.